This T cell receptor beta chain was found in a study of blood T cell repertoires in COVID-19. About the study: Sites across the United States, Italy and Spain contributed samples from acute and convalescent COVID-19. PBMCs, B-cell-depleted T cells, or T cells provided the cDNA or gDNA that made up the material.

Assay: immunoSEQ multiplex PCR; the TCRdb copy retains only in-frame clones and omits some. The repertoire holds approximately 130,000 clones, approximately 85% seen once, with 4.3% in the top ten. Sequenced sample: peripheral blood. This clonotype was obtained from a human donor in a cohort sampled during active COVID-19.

CDR3 amino acids: CASSLRTGGGSYNSPLHF. CDR3 DNA: TGTGCCAGCAGCTTGAGGACAGGTGGCGGCTCCTATAATTCACCCCTCCACTTT. The chain recombines TRBV5-4 with TRBJ1-6, with 7 bases fitting TRBD1. CDR3 length: 18 residues. The germline gives CDR1 SGHNT, CDR2 YYREEE (reference sequence). Unmatched junction bases numbered 7, after V lost 1 base and J lost 0 bases.